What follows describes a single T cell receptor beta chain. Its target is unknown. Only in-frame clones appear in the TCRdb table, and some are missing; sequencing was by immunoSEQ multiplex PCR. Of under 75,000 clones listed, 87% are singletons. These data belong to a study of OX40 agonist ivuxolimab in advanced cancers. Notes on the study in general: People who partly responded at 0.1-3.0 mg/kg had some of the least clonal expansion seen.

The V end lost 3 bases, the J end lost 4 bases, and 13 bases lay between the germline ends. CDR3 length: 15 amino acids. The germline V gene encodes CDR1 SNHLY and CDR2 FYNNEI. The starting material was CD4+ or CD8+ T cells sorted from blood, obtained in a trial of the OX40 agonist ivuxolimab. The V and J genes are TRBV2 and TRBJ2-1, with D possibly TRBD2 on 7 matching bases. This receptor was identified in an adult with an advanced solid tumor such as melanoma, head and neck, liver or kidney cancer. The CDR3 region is CASSDSGGGYNEQFF. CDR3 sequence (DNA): TGTGCCAGCAGTGATTCGGGGGGCGGGTACAATGAGCAGTTCTTC.